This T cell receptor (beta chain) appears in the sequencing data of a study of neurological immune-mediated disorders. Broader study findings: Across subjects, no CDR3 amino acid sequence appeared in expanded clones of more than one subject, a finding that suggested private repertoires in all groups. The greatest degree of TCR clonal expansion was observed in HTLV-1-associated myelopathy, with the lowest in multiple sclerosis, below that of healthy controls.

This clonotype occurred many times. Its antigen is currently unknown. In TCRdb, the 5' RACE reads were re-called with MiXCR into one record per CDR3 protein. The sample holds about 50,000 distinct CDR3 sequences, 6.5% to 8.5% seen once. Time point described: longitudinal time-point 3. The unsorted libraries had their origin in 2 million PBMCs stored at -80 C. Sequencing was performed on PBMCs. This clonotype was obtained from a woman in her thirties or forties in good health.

CDR3: CASSPQGTPNTEAFF. CDR3 nucleotide sequence: TGTGCCAGCTCACCACAGGGGACACCGAACACTGAAGCTTTCTTT. The chain carries TRBV18 and TRBJ1-1; tentative D call: TRBD1 (6 bases). The CDR3 is 15 amino acids. Germline CDR1 reads KGHSH; CDR2 reads LQKENI. V lost 1 base and J 1 base, leaving 10 bases between the germline ends. The full variable domain, rest sourced from reference TRBV18 and TRBJ1-1, is NAGVMQNPRHLVRRRGQEARLRCSPMKGHSHVYWYRQLPEEGLKFMVYLQKENIIDESGMPKERFSAEFPKEGPSILRIQQVVRGDSAAYFCASSPQGTPNTEAFFGQGTRLTVV.